A selection of T cell receptor beta chains follows, all from one sample in a study of T cells in narcolepsy. Profiled with immunoSEQ multiplex PCR; TCRdb holds only in-frame clones, not every one. The sample gives approximately 40,000 clones, 70% to 90% of which show up once; roughly 1.3% is in the top ten. Sequences were obtained from CD45RA- memory CD4+ T cells from PBMCs. All receptors derive from a human donor with narcolepsy. The CDR3 runs from the conserved cysteine through the conserved F or W. D genes are given only for firm matches. For some rows the clone size is stated as once, few or many, or as a class when expanded; others skip it.

d_call,clone_size,v_call,j_call,cdr3_nt,cdr3_aa
.,.,TRBV7-3,TRBJ1-1,TGTGCCAGCAGCCCCGGTGGGCCGAGGGCTGAAGCTTTCTTT,CASSPGGPRAEAFF
.,.,TRBV30,TRBJ1-2,TGTGCCTGGAGTGTAAGGGGGGAGTATGGCTACACCTTC,CAWSVRGEYGYTF
TRBD1,.,TRBV19,TRBJ1-1,TGTGCCAGTAGACCCGGACAGGGGAACACTGAAGCTTTCTTT,CASRPGQGNTEAFF
.,.,TRBV13,TRBJ2-2,TGTGCCAGCACGCCGGCCGAAACCGGGGAGCTGTTTTTT,CASTPAETGELFF
.,.,TRBV7-2,TRBJ1-1,TGTGCCAGCCGCCGGGACCGGTCGAGCACTGAAGCTTTCTTT,CASRRDRSSTEAFF
.,.,TRBV19,TRBJ1-5,TGTGCCAGCCAAGGCACGAAATATAGCAATCAGCCCCAGCATTTT,CASQGTKYSNQPQHF
.,.,TRBV5-1,TRBJ2-7,TGCGCCAGCAGCTTGGGTGTAGGCGAGCAGTACTTC,CASSLGVGEQYF
.,few,TRBV5-1,TRBJ2-6,TGCGCCAGCAGCCGGGCCGGGGTTGCGGGAACCTCTGGGGCCAACGTCCTGACTTTC,CASSRAGVAGTSGANVLTF
.,.,TRBV19,TRBJ1-5,TGTGCCAGTAGTATCTCATCGGGGATAAGCAATCAGCCCCAGCATTTT,CASSISSGISNQPQHF
TRBD1,.,TRBV6-5,TRBJ2-2,TGTGCCAGCAGCCGGGACAGCTACACCGGGGAGCTGTTTTTT,CASSRDSYTGELFF
TRBD1,.,TRBV19,TRBJ2-3,TGTGCCAGTAGTGCCTCACCCGGGACAGGGGGTACAGATACGCAGTATTTT,CASSASPGTGGTDTQYF
TRBD2,.,TRBV19,TRBJ2-7,TGTGCCAGTAGTTCCCTTAGCGGGATCTCCTACGAGCAGTACTTC,CASSSLSGISYEQYF
TRBD2,.,TRBV19,TRBJ2-7,TGTGCCAGTAGTCTTATAGCGGGGGGACCTTACGAGCAGTACTTC,CASSLIAGGPYEQYF
.,.,TRBV7-2,TRBJ2-7,TGTGCCAGCAGCTTAGATCGGGGCAGAACCTACGAGCAGTACTTC,CASSLDRGRTYEQYF
TRBD2,.,TRBV2,TRBJ2-1,TGTGCCAGCTTAGGGACTAGCGGGAAACTTACCTATGAGCAGTTCTTC,CASLGTSGKLTYEQFF
.,.,TRBV5-8,TRBJ2-5,TGTGCCAGCAGCTTTGCAGGGTTAGGATCCCTTTCAACCCAGTACTTC,CASSFAGLGSLSTQYF